This TCR beta chain comes out of a study of blood T cell repertoires in COVID-19. Study as a whole: Samples taken during acute and convalescent COVID-19 were collected in the United States, Italy and Spain. T cells, B-cell-depleted T cells, or PBMCs supplied cDNA or gDNA.

Under the authors' procedure: It was from reference gene primer amplification that nucleated cell counts were estimated. Assay used: immunoSEQ multiplex PCR; TCRdb lists only in-frame clones, some missing. Clone size and V and J calls were adopted from that table, with D and trimming inferred from the DNA. The table includes 150,000 to 250,000 clones, roughly 87% detected once. The germline V gene has CDR1 MGHRA and CDR2 YSYEKL. CDR3 length: 15 amino acids. The germline V and J ends were trimmed by 3 bases and 4 bases, with 15 bases remaining between them. Clinical history as reported by participants underpinned cohort assignment.

This rearrangement joins TRBV4-1 to TRBJ1-2, with D perhaps matching TRBD1 (6 bases). The TCR was taken from a woman in her twenties or thirties who had recovered from COVID-19. Sequenced input: PBMCs or T cells enriched from blood (not recorded which). CDR3 DNA sequence: TGCGCCAGCAGCCATCCGGACAGAATTCTCTATGGCTACACCTTC. This encodes CASSHPDRILYGYTF.